This T cell receptor (beta chain) was identified during a study of blood T cells in healthy people across ages. A second PCR, run for roughly 7 to 11 cycles, used a sample-barcoded 5' primer plus a J-beta primer mix. In TCRdb, the 5' RACE reads were re-called with MiXCR into one record per CDR3 protein. In the table there are about 730,000 distinct CDR3 sequences, roughly 47% of which are singletons. The TCR was taken from a woman aged 60-75 years in good health. Source material: blood.

This chain's CDR3 is CASSLGLAGDRDTQYF. Here the CDR3 DNA reads TGTGCCAGCAGCCTAGGACTAGCGGGAGATCGAGATACGCAGTATTTT. The rearrangement links TRBV7-2 to TRBJ2-3; 13 bases are shared with TRBD2. The CDR3 runs 16 residues. Germline V gene data show CDR1 as SGHTA and CDR2 as FQGNSA. The V segment lost 5 bases and the J segment 5 bases; nucleotides outside the gene matches: 7.